Listed below are T cell receptor beta chains from one sample, sequenced in a study of cytotoxic CD8 clonotypes in ibrutinib-treated CLL. Clones were sequenced by immunoSEQ multiplex PCR, and TCRdb holds only the in-frame ones, with some missing. The sample includes tens of thousands of clones, roughly 54% of them seen just once. Sequenced material: PBMCs, taken at disease progression, from a patient treated with ibrutinib. The receptors were gathered from a human donor with chronic lymphocytic leukemia. Both conserved end residues are part of each CDR3. D genes are given only for firm matches. The size field is filled for only some rows; it gives once, few, many or a size class.

D | J | size | length | V | DNA | CDR3
- | TRBJ2-1 | - | 15 | TRBV19 | TGTGCCAGTAGGATCCGGGACACCACGGGCAATGAGCAGTTCTTC | CASRIRDTTGNEQFF
TRBD1 | TRBJ1-5 | - | 14 | TRBV2 | TGTGCCAGCACTTTGGGACAGGCGCAGGGGCCCCAGCATTTT | CASTLGQAQGPQHF
- | TRBJ1-2 | - | 16 | TRBV4-1 | TGCGCCAGCAGCCAACTAACTTACGCTAAGAACTATGGCTACACCTTC | CASSQLTYAKNYGYTF
TRBD1 | TRBJ2-5 | - | 14 | TRBV5-1 | TGCGCCAGCGGCCGGGACAGGGTTGAAGAGACCCAGTACTTC | CASGRDRVEETQYF
- | TRBJ2-7 | few | 11 | TRBV11-2 | TGTGCCAGCAGCTCCAGCTACGAGCAGTACTTC | CASSSSYEQYF
- | TRBJ2-7 | once | 12 | TRBV5-6 | TGTGCCAGCAGCCGGGGTCTCGACGAGCAGTACTTC | CASSRGLDEQYF
TRBD1 | TRBJ2-3 | - | 14 | TRBV7-3 | TGTGCCAGCAGCCAACAGGGGGTTGTAGATACGCAGTATTTT | CASSQQGVVDTQYF
- | TRBJ1-6 | few | 15 | TRBV4-1 | TGCGCCAGCAGCCAATACAACATGGGAAATTCACCCCTCCACTTT | CASSQYNMGNSPLHF
- | TRBJ2-2 | few | 13 | TRBV6-1 | TGTGCCAGCAGTGACAGGTACACCGGGGAGCTGTTTTTT | CASSDRYTGELFF
TRBD1 | TRBJ1-2 | few | 15 | TRBV9 | TGTGCCAGCGTACCCGGGACAGGGGCGGCCTATGGCTACACCTTC | CASVPGTGAAYGYTF
- | TRBJ2-5 | - | 11 | TRBV20-1 | TGCAGTGCCCCAGGGGGGGAGACCCAGTACTTC | CSAPGGETQYF